This T cell receptor (beta chain) appears in the sequencing data of a study of shared clonotypes between healthy human individuals (dated by TCRdb to 2018 to 2021). Regarding the complete study: Three men and two women, aged 18 to 49 years, made up the cohort. For each donor, CD4 naive and CD4 memory were each run on three plates, CD8 naive on two plates, and CD8 memory on one plate. Blood TCR repertoires of a handful of healthy adults were deeply sequenced to estimate repertoire size and the extent of clonotype sharing between individuals. Different laboratories and diverse techniques were used to prepare libraries and sequence TCR repertoires, to increase sequencing depth and limit assay-specific biases. Per donor, leukapheresis produced somewhere between about 0.8 and 9 billion PBMCs. The paper as a whole reports these results and caveats: Because the study included only a small number of donors, the genetic and exposure-history diversity represented was limited. Based on pairwise subsampling, the degree of clonotype sharing among donors was expected to be affected by sequencing depth. Compared with non-shared clonotypes, clonotypes shared by all four sorted-subset donors had higher generation probabilities. Only blood was sampled, and tissue TCR repertoires likely differ from those in blood. Even with the large sequencing depth, rarefaction of the sorted-subset datasets indicated that sequencing was incomplete. Sharing across a few donors was observed for about 4.8% of naive CD4, under 4% of naive CD8, 2% to 2.5% of memory CD4, and approximately 0.41% of memory CD8 clonotypes. Larger estimated clonotype richness was generally found for naive subsets than for memory subsets.

Using the deep immunoSEQ assay, multiplex PCR amplified TCR CDR3 regions from genomic DNA. Genomic DNA extracted from each cell subset was distributed evenly over all wells of several immunoSEQ 96-well plates, and each plate served as one replicate. For sorted subsets, 200 ng of genomic DNA, equivalent to some 33,000 T cell genomes, went into each replicate PCR. Purified libraries were quantified with a Qubit 3.0 fluorometer, sized on a Bioanalyzer 2100, and re-quantified with the KAPA Library Quantification kit. Every immunoSEQ 96-well plate was sequenced on a separate single-read 150-cycle Illumina NextSeq 550 flow cell. The original methods were these. Because the immunoSEQ output included only junctional sequences and no quality scores, the filtering could not be the same as the filtering used for full-length reads. To assign V/J genes and CDR3, sequences were annotated using PyIR, a Python wrapper for IgBLAST v1.9, with IMGT germline references. Any read was removed if the V/J assignment was weak (E-value above 1e-6), the CDR3 was missing, or the read contained stop codons, out-of-frame junctions, or ambiguous translated residues. V3J clonotypes were defined as sequences sharing an identical inferred V gene, J gene, and CDR3 amino acid sequence. To compute the percentage overlap between repertoires, the number of shared unique clonotypes was divided by the size of the smaller repertoire. RTK rarefaction, the Chao1 estimator, and Recon v2.1 estimates of unobserved clonotypes were used to assess repertoire richness. For all TCRbeta clonotypes obtained by the gDNA method from several donors, generation probabilities were computed with OLGA. TCRdb retrieved this table from immuneACCESS and kept in-frame rearrangements only. Not all clones are present; in checked studies, unresolved V genes account for under half, and no reason is known for the remainder. D and trimming were read from the DNA, whereas the V and J calls and clone size are those reported in that table. The sample includes more than 2 million clones, with 93% observed a single time. 1.5% to 2% of the sample goes to the ten largest clones.

For this clone: Its antigen is still unknown. No much larger clone exists at a distance of one base, and base qualities are not known.

Taken from the germline V gene, the CDR1 and CDR2 loops are MDHEN and SYDVKM. Here V drops 7 bases and J drops 4 bases, and the junction holds 8 bases not matched to any gene. The CDR3 goes from the cysteine to the phenylalanine over 14 residues. The CDR3 DNA has 42 bases and is translated from base 1. CD8 naive samples consisted of CD45RO-negative cells that were positively selected for CCR7, yielding a CD45RA+CCR7+ population without TemRA cells. The donors were healthy, HIV-negative adults who had no recently reported acute infections or vaccinations. Every donor was a Caucasian adult living in Nashville, Tennessee, USA. Blood was obtained by leukapheresis, after which PBMCs were separated by Ficoll-Histopaque density gradient centrifugation and cryopreserved in liquid nitrogen vapor phase. Analytical flow cytometry was used to check the purity and quantity of every magnetically sorted T cell population. Each sorted fraction had its genomic DNA isolated and then quantified by UV absorbance on a Nanodrop 2000c.

The V and J segments used are TRBV28 and TRBJ1-1, with TRBD1 matching 8 junction bases. Source material: naive CD8+ T cells from PBMCs. Interpreted using the paper, the cell subset or site label stands for: CD45RA+CCR7+. The receptor was isolated from a man aged 18 to 29 in good health. Some clones in this sample may be carry-over from other donors' samples. The DNA sequence is given as TGTGCCAGCACAGGGGGCAATAGTGGCACTGAAGCTTTCTTT. This translates into CASTGGNSGTEAFF. Joined to the reference TRBV28 and TRBJ1-1 proteins, this CDR3 gives the full variable domain: DVKVTQSSRYLVKRTGEKVFLECVQDMDHENMFWYRQDPGLGLRLIYFSYDVKMKEKGDIPEGYSVSREKKERFSLILESASTNQTSMYLCASTGGNSGTEAFFGQGTRLTVV.